The 4 T cell receptor beta chains in this list originate from one sample, sequenced in a study of cytomegalovirus exposure and HLA in healthy donors. Primers: 60 Vbeta forward and 13 Jbeta reverse. Using immunoSEQ multiplex PCR, the repertoire was profiled, and TCRdb retains in-frame clones only, with some absent. The repertoire holds fewer than 250,000 clones, with 82% as singletons. The sample was PBMCs. All receptors come from a man aged 40-50 years in good health and CMV-seropositive.

The V and J genes are TRBV10-3 and TRBJ1-5, with a weak D call TRBD1 (5 bases). Per the germline V gene, CDR1 is ENHRY and CDR2 is SYGVKD. Between the trimmed V and J ends, which lost 2 bases and 2 bases, there was a span of 7 bases. The CDR3 consists of 14 residues. CDR3 nucleotide sequence: TGTGCCATCAGTGAGGGGGCGGGCAATCAGCCCCAGCATTTT. As protein: CAISEGAGNQPQHF.

This chain uses TRBV7-2 with TRBJ1-5; 10 nucleotides line up with TRBD1. The CDR3 spans 17 residues. Germline V gene lookup returns CDR1 SGHTA and CDR2 FQGNSA. The V segment lost 3 bases and the J segment 0 bases; nucleotides outside the gene matches: 5. This CDR3 is CASSLRGTGDSNQPQHF. As DNA, the CDR3 is TGTGCCAGCAGCTTGCGCGGGACAGGGGATAGCAATCAGCCCCAGCATTTT.

The gene calls are TRBV15 and TRBJ2-7, with 8 bases identical to TRBD2. CDR3 size: 16 residues. V was pared by 0 bases and J by 6 bases, with 10 bases of the junction left unmatched. Germline-derived CDR1 and CDR2 are LNHNV and YYDKDF (reference sequence). In DNA form, the CDR3 reads TGTGCCACCAGCAGAGAAGACGGGAGGGCCGTAGTCGAGCAGTACTTC. As protein: CATSREDGRAVVEQYF.

The chain is built from TRBV19 and TRBJ1-2; D is undetermined. V gave up 3 bases and J gave up 3 bases, with 11 bases separating them. The germline V gene has CDR1 LNHDA and CDR2 SQIVND (reference sequence). The CDR3 sequence is 14 residues long. The CDR3 DNA sequence: TGTGCCAGTAGTATCTCTATACTAGACTATGGCTACACCTTC. Translation: CASSISILDYGYTF. Using reference TRBV19 and TRBJ1-2 for the parts outside the CDR3, the full variable domain is DGGITQSPKYLFRKEGQNVTLSCEQNLNHDAMYWYRQDPGQGLRLIYYSQIVNDFQKGDIAEGYSVSREKKESFPLTVTSAQKNPTAFYLCASSISILDYGYTFGSGTRLTVV.